This T cell receptor beta chain was profiled in a study of cytomegalovirus exposure and HLA in healthy donors. On the study more broadly: Among around 170 million T cells, an earlier analysis found approximately 110 million unique TCR beta sequences.

Comment on this clone: Its antigen remains unknown.

Regarding the study as a whole: A later analysis showed HLA-associated TCR beta chains outstripping equally common others in clonal expansion. CMV serostatus stood as the only immune exposure information on hand. Later on, analysis showed that most CMV-associated TCR beta chains appeared to be HLA-restricted.

In germline, CDR1 is SGHDT, CDR2 YYEEEE. With V trimmed by 3 bases and J by 4 bases, 5 bases remained unmatched. The CDR3 covers 15 residues. Both 60 Vbeta primers and 13 Jbeta primers went into the PCR. Here immunoSEQ multiplex PCR was the method, and the copy in TCRdb shows in-frame clones only, minus some. In all, the sample yields 150,000 to 200,000 clones. Sequenced sample: PBMCs. This sequence was found in a man aged 25 to 45 in good health and CMV-seronegative. This sequence joins TRBV5-6 and TRBJ2-5, with TRBD2 identical over 11 bases. The CDR3 loop is CASSYLGLAGETQYF. The CDR3 bases are TGTGCCAGCAGCTACCTCGGACTAGCGGGAGAGACCCAGTACTTC. Based on the CDR3 plus reference TRBV5-6 and TRBJ2-5, the full variable domain is DAGVTQSPTHLIKTRGQQVTLRCSPKSGHDTVSWYQQALGQGPQFIFQYYEEEERQRGNFPDRFSGHQFPNYSSELNVNALLLGDSALYLCASSYLGLAGETQYFGPGTRLLVL.